These 24 T cell receptor beta chains share one sample of origin, sequenced in a study of blood T cell repertoires in COVID-19. Profiled with immunoSEQ multiplex PCR; TCRdb holds only in-frame clones, not every one. This table has about 94,000 clones, 78% appearing once. Material: peripheral blood. All receptors derive from a man aged 65-85 years with COVID-19, enrolled during active disease.

This clone has a count of ten or more. The J gene is TRBJ1-2, the V gene TRBV29-1, with 7 bases lining up with TRBD1. Germline CDR1 SQVTM, CDR2 ANQGSEA. This CDR3 is 14 amino acids long. V trimming: 4 bases; J trimming: 6 bases; junction bases outside the gene matches: 11. The CDR3 DNA follows: TGCAGCGTTGTAGGGGCCGACAGGGTCGATGGCTACACCTTC. Its translation is CSVVGADRVDGYTF.

The V call is TRBV9, the J call TRBJ1-6; 7 bases are shared with TRBD1. After removal of 3 bases from V and 5 bases from J, the junction contained 5 bases not matched to a gene. CDR1 and CDR2 (germline): SGDLS, YYNGEE. The length of the CDR3 is 15 residues. This CDR3 reads CASSASGQNNSPLHF. Here the CDR3 DNA reads TGTGCCAGCAGCGCATCGGGACAGAATAATTCACCCCTCCACTTT.

The chain combines TRBV29-1 with TRBJ1-1, with no clear D. The CDR3 is made up of 12 amino acids. The germline gives CDR1 SQVTM, CDR2 ANQGSEA. Deletions cut 4 bases from V and 1 base from J, with 7 bases between. CDR3: CSVAVSNTEAFF. CDR3 coding DNA: TGCAGCGTTGCTGTCTCGAACACTGAAGCTTTCTTT.

This sequence joins TRBV7-2 and TRBJ2-7, with 7 nucleotides matching TRBD1. The V segment lost 5 bases and the J segment 4 bases; nucleotides outside the gene matches: 11. Germline V CDR1 and CDR2: SGHTA, FQGNSA. The CDR3 is made up of 15 amino acids. The CDR3 bases are TGTGCCAGCAGCCCGGATAGGGCAGGGGGTTACGAGCAGTACTTC. This codes for CASSPDRAGGYEQYF.

V gene TRBV3-1 (or the pseudogene TRBV3-2) combines with J gene TRBJ1-2; weak D call: TRBD1 (5 bases). The CDR3 totals 15 residues. Germline lookup yields CDR1 LGHDT and CDR2 YNNKEL (reference sequence). V was shortened by 0 bases and J by 7 bases, with 15 bases between the two germline ends. Here the CDR3 DNA reads TGTGCCAGCAGCCAAGATTCGGGCAGGGAAGTTGGCTACACCTTC. It yields the protein CASSQDSGREVGYTF.

V and J are TRBV7-3 and TRBJ1-6; D unclear. The CDR3 length is 13 residues. Germline V gene sequence: CDR1 SGHTA, CDR2 FQGTGA. Trimming shortened V by 0 bases and J by 7 bases, and 4 bases separated the two germline ends. The DNA for the CDR3 is TGTGCCAGCAGCTTAACGTCGAATTCACCCCTCCACTTT. It encodes CASSLTSNSPLHF.

The chain recombines TRBV28 with TRBJ2-7; D is perhaps TRBD1 (6 bases). CDR3 size: 13 residues. Germline CDR1 and CDR2: MDHEN and SYDVKM. V lost 6 bases to trimming and J lost 3 bases, with 12 bases between them. CDR3 region: CASRRTAGYEQYF. DNA of the CDR3: TGTGCCAGCAGGAGGACAGCCGGCTACGAGCAGTACTTC. Variable domain in full (rest from reference TRBV28 and TRBJ2-7): DVKVTQSSRYLVKRTGEKVFLECVQDMDHENMFWYRQDPGLGLRLIYFSYDVKMKEKGDIPEGYSVSREKKERFSLILESASTNQTSMYLCASRRTAGYEQYFGPGTRLTVT.

The chain uses TRBV6-1 and TRBJ1-1, with D perhaps TRBD1 (5 bases). Trimming stripped 0 bases from V and 1 base from J, with 12 bases between. Looked up from germline, CDR1 is MNHNS and CDR2 is SASEGT. The CDR3 is 16 amino acids. CDR3 DNA: TGTGCCAGCAGTGAAGCGCGAACAGGCCAGAACACTGAAGCTTTCTTT. It translates to CASSEARTGQNTEAFF.

The rearrangement uses TRBV7-2 and TRBJ1-4; maybe TRBD1 (5 bases). V lost 0 bases, J lost 2 bases, and 16 bases lay in between. Germline V gene data show CDR1 as SGHTA and CDR2 as FQGNSA. The CDR3 runs 18 residues. CDR3 sequence (DNA): TGTGCCAGCAGCTTAGCTACAGGTGACTCATCGACTAATGAAAAACTGTTTTTT. Protein sequence: CASSLATGDSSTNEKLFF.

The chain carries TRBV4-3 and TRBJ2-7; D uncertain. V gave up 6 bases and J gave up 3 bases, with 15 bases separating them. Germline-derived CDR1 and CDR2 are LGHNA and YSLEER. CDR3 size: 14 residues. In nucleotides, the CDR3 is TGCGCCAGCAGTCCCCTAGGCTCCTTCTACGAGCAGTACTTC. The encoded protein is CASSPLGSFYEQYF.

V gene TRBV7-2 combines with J gene TRBJ2-3, with a weak D call TRBD1 (6 bases). V was trimmed by 4 bases and J by 8 bases, leaving 13 bases between them. The CDR3 is 13 residues long. The germline V gene has CDR1 SGHTA and CDR2 FQGNSA. The DNA of the CDR3 is TGTGCCAGCAGCTCCACAGGGAGAGGTACGCAGTATTTT. The encoded protein is CASSSTGRGTQYF.

The chain carries TRBV7-9 and TRBJ1-5, with 7 bases matching TRBD1. V lost 5 bases, J lost 4 bases, and 5 bases stayed unmatched. The CDR3 contains 14 residues. CDR1 is SEHNR and CDR2 is FQNEAQ in the germline V gene (reference sequence). CDR3 nucleotide sequence: TGTGCCAGCAGCCGTGGGACAGAGAATCAGCCCCAGCATTTT. It codes for CASSRGTENQPQHF.

The rearrangement joins TRBV7-6 to TRBJ2-7, with TRBD1 matching over 9 bases. Germline V gene data show CDR1 as SGHVS and CDR2 as FNYEAQ. The J segment lost 4 bases and the V segment lost 5 bases, leaving 9 bases of the junction unmatched. This CDR3 contains 15 residues. The CDR3 is CASSRGQGLSYEQYF. In DNA form, the CDR3 reads TGTGCCAGCAGCCGGGGACAGGGATTGTCGTACGAGCAGTACTTC.

The rearrangement joins TRBV28 to TRBJ1-2, with 9 nucleotides matching TRBD1. The CDR3 contains 13 residues. V shed 6 bases, J shed 4 bases, and the junction held 3 bases outside the gene matches. Germline V gene sequence: CDR1 MDHEN, CDR2 SYDVKM. CDR3 sequence: CASSPTGGYGYTF. The CDR3 DNA follows: TGTGCCAGCAGCCCGACAGGGGGCTATGGCTACACCTTC.

The gene calls are TRBV19 and TRBJ1-3, with TRBD1 identical over 7 bases. J lost 0 bases, V lost 7 bases, and 6 bases had no gene match. Germline V gene data show CDR1 as LNHDA and CDR2 as SQIVND (reference sequence). The CDR3 contains 15 residues. The CDR3 DNA sequence: TGTGCCAGTAAAACGACAGGGCCCTCTGGAAACACCATATATTTT. Its protein product is CASKTTGPSGNTIYF.

This clone was counted a single time. The chain has TRBV11-3 and TRBJ2-3; 8 bases are shared with TRBD2. CDR3 length: 17 residues. Germline CDR1 is SGHNT and CDR2 is YENEEA. The V segment lost 4 bases and the J segment 2 bases; nucleotides outside the gene matches: 11. The CDR3 spells CASSSPKGSGATDTQYF. In DNA form, the CDR3 reads TGTGCCAGCAGCTCCCCAAAGGGTAGCGGGGCCACAGATACGCAGTATTTT. The whole variable domain, remainder taken from reference TRBV11-3 and TRBJ2-3, is EAGVVQSPRYKIIEKKQPVAFWCNPISGHNTLYWYLQNLGQGPELLIRYENEEAVDDSQLPKDRFSAERLKGVDSTLKIQPAELGDSAVYLCASSSPKGSGATDTQYFGPGTRLTVL.

V gene TRBV7-2 combines with J gene TRBJ1-2, with 12 bases matching TRBD1. This CDR3 comprises 17 residues. With 5 bases clipped from V and 3 bases from J, the junction kept 10 bases outside the gene matches. Germline assignment: CDR1 SGHTA and CDR2 FQGNSA. For the CDR3, the DNA is TGTGCCAGCAGCCGTGGGCCGTGGGACAGGGGGCACTATGGCTACACCTTC. This gives the protein CASSRGPWDRGHYGYTF.

The chain has TRBV4-1 and TRBJ2-7, with D possibly TRBD1 on 6 matching bases. The CDR3 has 16 amino acids. The germline gives CDR1 MGHRA, CDR2 YSYEKL. Trimming cost V 0 bases and J 2 bases, with 14 bases left between them. The CDR3 here is CASSQDESHRAYEQYF. CDR3 in DNA: TGCGCCAGCAGCCAAGATGAATCGCACAGGGCCTACGAGCAGTACTTC.

This chain links TRBV25-1 with TRBJ1-6; 7 bases fit TRBD1. The CDR3 spans 15 residues. Trimming at V came to 11 bases and at J to 5 bases, leaving 12 bases not matched to a gene. The germline CDR1 and CDR2 sequences are MGHDK and SYGVNS. The CDR3 reads CAGHLEGADNSPLHF. CDR3 nucleotide sequence: TGTGCCGGACATCTGGAGGGGGCGGATAATTCACCCCTCCACTTT. The full variable domain, rest sourced from reference TRBV25-1 and TRBJ1-6, is EADIYQTPRYLVIGTGKKITLECSQTMGHDKMYWYQQDPGMELHLIHYSYGVNSTEKGDLSSESTVSRIRTEHFPLTLESARPSHTSQYLCAGHLEGADNSPLHFGNGTRLTVT.

The V gene is TRBV4-2, the J gene TRBJ2-7, with 8 bases matching TRBD2. The CDR3 is made up of 15 amino acids. Losses at the gene ends were 0 bases for V and 1 base for J; bases not matched to a gene: 2. Germline values: CDR1 LGHNA, CDR2 YNFKEQ. CDR3 sequence (DNA): TGTGCCAGCAGCCAAGAACTAGCGGATTCCTACGAGCAGTACTTC. Residues: CASSQELADSYEQYF.

The V gene is TRBV20-1, the J gene TRBJ1-1; D is uncertain. CDR3 size: 11 residues. CDR1 is DFQATT and CDR2 is SNEGSKA in the germline V gene (reference sequence). Trimming stripped 0 bases from V and 7 bases from J, with 6 bases between. DNA of the CDR3: TGCAGTGCTAGAGAGAAACTTGAAGCTTTCTTT. It codes for CSAREKLEAFF.

V is TRBV6-1 and J is TRBJ1-2; 9 bases fit TRBD1. Germline CDR1 and CDR2: MNHNS and SASEGT. This CDR3 comprises 14 residues. V lost 7 bases, J lost 4 bases, and 7 bases stayed unmatched. CDR3 sequence reads: CASTNQGQGYGYTF. CDR3 in DNA: TGTGCCAGCACCAACCAGGGACAGGGCTATGGCTACACCTTC.

This clone occurred a few times. The rearrangement links TRBV10-3 to TRBJ2-3, with 7 nucleotides matching TRBD2. Germline assignment: CDR1 ENHRY and CDR2 SYGVKD. The CDR3 consists of 15 residues. Trimming took 6 bases from V and 0 from J; bases not matched to a gene: 6. CDR3 region: CAIRGAGLSTDTQYF. CDR3 sequence (DNA): TGTGCCATCAGGGGAGCGGGATTAAGCACAGATACGCAGTATTTT.

With respect to this clone: The sample has other DNA sequences that encode this CDR3 too. The chain uses TRBV28 and TRBJ2-1; 7 nucleotides agree with TRBD2. V shed 5 bases, J shed 0 bases, and the junction held 7 bases outside the gene matches. Germline V gene lookup returns CDR1 MDHEN and CDR2 SYDVKM. The CDR3 has 16 amino acids. The CDR3 sequence: CASSPRGGSSYNEQFF. In DNA form, the CDR3 reads TGTGCCAGCAGTCCTAGGGGCGGGAGCTCCTACAATGAGCAGTTCTTC.